The 26 T cell receptor beta chains below were found in one sample sequenced in a study of blood T cell repertoires in COVID-19 (dated by TCRdb to 2020 to 2022). Receptor libraries were prepared by the immunoSEQ multiplex PCR assay. TCRdb's version of the immuneACCESS table is confined to in-frame rearrangements and falls short of the full clone set. An unresolved V gene accounts for under half of the shortfall where checked; the remainder is of unknown origin. Counted in this sample were 250,000 or so clones; 85% to 90% of them appeared once. Of the sample, 3.5% to 5.5% is held by the ten largest clones. The specimen sequenced was peripheral blood. All receptors come from a woman aged 40 to 50 who had recovered from COVID-19.

The chain combines TRBV7-9 with TRBJ2-3; 7 bases line up with TRBD2. The CDR3 runs to 18 residues. After removal of 5 bases from V and 0 bases from J, the junction contained 14 bases not matched to a gene. From germline, CDR1 is SEHNR and CDR2 FQNEAQ (reference sequence). For the CDR3, the DNA is TGTGCCAGCAGCCGCTTGGGGTGGGGCGGGAGTAGCACAGATACGCAGTATTTT. This encodes CASSRLGWGGSSTDTQYF.

The chain is built from TRBV5-1 and TRBJ1-2; 7 nucleotides agree with TRBD1. Germline CDR1 is SGHRS and CDR2 is YFSETQ. V trimming: 4 bases; J trimming: 8 bases; junction bases outside the gene matches: 11. The CDR3 covers 14 residues. The CDR3 here is CASSPGTDPSGYTF. The CDR3 region has the DNA TGCGCCAGCAGCCCCGGGACAGACCCATCAGGCTACACCTTC.

This clone was counted a few times. J is TRBJ1-4 and V is TRBV7-9, with a tentative D call TRBD1 (5 bases). Between the trimmed V and J ends, which lost 5 bases and 6 bases, there was a span of 13 bases. CDR1 is SEHNR, CDR2 FQNEAQ, per germline (reference sequence). This CDR3 region has 14 residues. CDR3 in amino acids: CASSAWGDDEKLFF. The CDR3 DNA sequence: TGTGCCAGCAGCGCGTGGGGGGATGATGAAAAACTGTTTTTT.

This chain connects TRBV18 to TRBJ2-5; unclear D gene. The CDR3 sequence is 16 residues long. Germline CDR1 and CDR2: KGHSH and LQKENI. Trimming took off 3 bases at V and 2 bases at J, with 16 bases between the two ends. This CDR3 is CASSPVRGSPQETQYF. The CDR3, as DNA: TGTGCCAGCTCACCGGTGCGAGGCTCCCCACAAGAGACCCAGTACTTC.

The chain has TRBV3-1 (or the pseudogene TRBV3-2) and TRBJ1-3; the D gene is possibly TRBD1 (6 bases). The CDR3 contains 20 residues. Trimming pared 0 bases from V and 4 bases from J, leaving 25 bases between. The germline CDR1 and CDR2 sequences are LGHDT and YNNKEL (reference sequence). This CDR3 is CASSQEHINPTTGFGNTIYF. The CDR3 DNA sequence: TGTGCCAGCAGCCAAGAACACATCAACCCCACGACAGGTTTCGGAAACACCATATATTTT.

The chain combines TRBV15 with TRBJ2-1; D perhaps matches TRBD1 (6 bases). Germline V lookup: CDR1 LNHNV, CDR2 YYDKDF (reference sequence). The CDR3 is 16 residues long. The ends were cut back, 5 bases at V and 4 bases at J, with 18 bases in the middle. DNA for the CDR3: TGTGCCACCAGCGGATTGGGACCGAGGGGGTACAATGAGCAGTTCTTC. This codes for CATSGLGPRGYNEQFF.

The chain carries TRBV2 and TRBJ2-1; possible D gene TRBD2, 5 bases. Germline lookup yields CDR1 SNHLY and CDR2 FYNNEI. The length of the CDR3 is 14 residues. V lost 5 bases and J 9 bases, leaving 17 bases between the germline ends. The CDR3: CASSSPLRLLEQFF. DNA of the CDR3: TGTGCCAGCAGTTCCCCGCTCCGACTACTTGAGCAGTTCTTC.

CDR3 DNA sequence: TGTGCCAGCAGCGTGAGCCCGCTCTTCACGGAAGCTTTCTTT. Protein: CASSVSPLFTEAFF. The gene calls are TRBV9 and TRBJ1-1; D not certain. CDR3 length: 14 residues. Trimming took off 2 bases at V and 8 bases at J, with 16 bases between the two ends. Germline-derived CDR1 and CDR2 are SGDLS and YYNGEE. Looking up the rest from reference TRBV9 and TRBJ1-1 gives the full variable domain: DSGVTQTPKHLITATGQRVTLRCSPRSGDLSVYWYQQSLDQGLQFLIQYYNGEERAKGNILERFSAQQFPDLHSELNLSSLELGDSALYFCASSVSPLFTEAFFGQGTRLTVV.

The V gene is TRBV6-5, the J gene TRBJ1-1; D is uncertain. This CDR3 spans 11 amino acids. With 2 bases removed from V and 12 bases from J, the gap between germline ends came to 10 bases. Germline-derived CDR1 and CDR2 are MNHEY and SVGAGI. DNA of the CDR3: TGTGCCAGCAGTTACCCACCGGAGACTTTCTTT. It is translated as CASSYPPETFF.

The J gene is TRBJ2-1, the V gene TRBV6-5; 7 bases are shared with TRBD2. Germline loops: CDR1 MNHEY, CDR2 SVGAGI. This CDR3 comprises 15 residues. The trim removed 2 bases at V and 6 bases at J, leaving 7 bases unmatched. The DNA of the CDR3 is TGTGCCAGCAGTTACGTGGCTTCTAGCGGCAATGAGCAGTTCTTC. As protein: CASSYVASSGNEQFF.

The chain's CDR3 is CASRPTSGGGLLYF. CDR3 sequence (DNA): TGTGCCAGCAGGCCGACTAGCGGGGGAGGGCTTCTGTACTTC. The rearrangement links TRBV5-5 to TRBJ2-7, with 12 bases that match TRBD2. Germline V lookup: CDR1 SGHKS, CDR2 YYEKEE (reference sequence). There are 14 residues in the CDR3. Losses at the gene ends were 5 bases for V and 12 bases for J; bases not matched to a gene: 12.

The count of this clone is one. The rearrangement links TRBV19 to TRBJ2-1; 13 bases agree with TRBD2. CDR1 is LNHDA, CDR2 SQIVND, per germline (reference sequence). The trim removed 6 bases at V and 16 bases at J, leaving 12 bases unmatched. This CDR3 contains 14 residues. The DNA of the CDR3 is TGTGCCAGTAGCCGGACTAGCGGGGGCCGAGATAATTTCTTC. This codes for CASSRTSGGRDNFF.

The chain carries TRBV10-3 and TRBJ2-7; 11 nucleotides line up with TRBD1. Per germline, CDR1 ENHRY and CDR2 SYGVKD. The V and J ends lost 8 bases and 5 bases, in that order; junction bases with no gene match: 5. The CDR3 totals 13 residues. CDR3 sequence reads: CAIRRTGGHEQYF. DNA for the CDR3: TGTGCCATCCGAAGGACAGGGGGCCACGAGCAGTACTTC.

The gene calls are TRBV4-2 and TRBJ1-4; no reliable D call. The CDR3 spans 16 residues. Looked up from germline, CDR1 is LGHNA and CDR2 is YNFKEQ. V lost 0 bases to trimming and J lost 4 bases, with 12 bases between them. The CDR3 protein is CASSQDNHSLNEKLFF. The CDR3 DNA sequence: TGTGCCAGCAGCCAAGACAATCACAGCCTTAATGAAAAACTGTTTTTT.

The chain carries TRBV28 and TRBJ2-6, with TRBD2 identical over 7 bases. The CDR3 is made up of 14 amino acids. Unmatched junction bases numbered 3, after V lost 8 bases and J lost 2 bases. Germline CDR1 and CDR2: MDHEN and SYDVKM. The CDR3 spells CASSAGTGANVLTF. The CDR3 DNA follows: TGTGCCAGCTCAGCGGGGACTGGGGCCAACGTCCTGACTTTC.

The rearrangement links TRBV12-3 or TRBV12-4 to TRBJ1-2; D is ambiguous. Trimming left V 5 bases short and J 5 bases short, with 9 bases between. This CDR3 has 12 residues. The CDR3 DNA reads TGTGCCAGCAGTCAAGCGGAGTATGGCTACACCTTC. Translated, it gives CASSQAEYGYTF.

The rearrangement links TRBV6-6 to TRBJ1-5; D possibly corresponds to TRBD1 (5 bases). The length of the CDR3 is 16 residues. CDR1 and CDR2 (germline): MNHNY, SVGAGI (reference sequence). V lost 2 bases and J lost 4, with 15 bases in between. Written as DNA, the CDR3 is TGTGCCAGCAGTTACGACGGCAGGGCTAAAAATCAGCCCCAGCATTTT. This gives the protein CASSYDGRAKNQPQHF.

J is TRBJ2-2 and V is TRBV5-1, with a possible D match to TRBD2 (6 bases). The length of the CDR3 is 16 residues. V shed 0 bases and J shed 3 bases, with 12 bases lying between them. CDR1 is SGHRS and CDR2 is YFSETQ in the germline V gene. The CDR3 loop reads CASSLVEGGDTGELFF. CDR3 DNA sequence: TGCGCCAGCAGCTTGGTCGAAGGCGGGGACACCGGGGAGCTGTTTTTT.

The rearrangement joins TRBV30 to TRBJ1-4, with unresolved D. V was cut by 1 base and J by 0 bases, with 6 bases left in between. The CDR3 runs 14 residues. Germline assignment: CDR1 GTSNPN and CDR2 SVGIG (reference sequence). CDR3 DNA: TGTGCCTGGAGTGAACTTGCAACTAATGAAAAACTGTTTTTT. Translated, it gives CAWSELATNEKLFF.

The chain uses TRBV6-5 and TRBJ2-2; 9 bases line up with TRBD1. Germline assignment: CDR1 MNHEY and CDR2 SVGAGI. The junction had 7 bases not matched to a gene; V was cut back by 6 bases and J by 5 bases. This CDR3 has 15 residues. DNA of the CDR3: TGTGCCAGCAGACAACAGGGGGCGCGGACCGGGGAGCTGTTTTTT. Translating it yields CASRQQGARTGELFF.

This chain uses TRBV4-1 with TRBJ1-4, with 7 positions matching TRBD1. The CDR3 length is 15 residues. CDR1 is MGHRA, CDR2 YSYEKL, per germline. The V gene end was trimmed by 4 bases and the J gene end by 6 bases; junction bases not matched to a gene: 8. CDR3 nucleotides: TGCGCCAGCAGCCTAAGAACAGGGGTCGATGAAAAACTGTTTTTT. This translates into CASSLRTGVDEKLFF.

The chain has TRBV11-2 and TRBJ2-5; tentative D call: TRBD1 (6 bases). Germline CDR1 reads SGHAT; CDR2 reads FQNNGV. Trimming took 1 base from V and 5 from J, leaving 14 bases between them. The CDR3 spans 15 residues. Here the CDR3 DNA reads TGTGCCAGCAGCTTAGGGTGGGGGCGCGATGAGACCCAGTACTTC. This translates into CASSLGWGRDETQYF.

This clone was observed a few times. This chain uses TRBV7-3 with TRBJ2-1; 7 bases fit TRBD1. The V gene's germline CDR1 is SGHTA and CDR2 FQGTGA. The CDR3 spans 13 residues. The junction had 9 bases not matched to a gene; V was cut back by 4 bases and J by 12 bases. CDR3 nucleotide sequence: TGTGCCAGCAGCTCCGGGACAGCCACCTCGCAGTTCTTC. Translation: CASSSGTATSQFF.

V gene TRBV19 combines with J gene TRBJ1-6; 7 bases fit TRBD1. After removal of 3 bases from V and 0 bases from J, the junction contained 8 bases not matched to a gene. In germline, CDR1 is LNHDA, CDR2 SQIVND (reference sequence). The CDR3 consists of 18 residues. The DNA of the CDR3 is TGTGCCAGTAGTATCCTCCCGGGACAGAGCTCCTATAATTCACCCCTCCACTTT. Its protein product is CASSILPGQSSYNSPLHF.

The chain employs TRBV28 and TRBJ2-2; a weak D match, TRBD1 (6 bases). V was pared by 7 bases and J by 2 bases, with 23 bases between. The CDR3 sequence is 18 residues long. CDR1 MDHEN and CDR2 SYDVKM come from the germline V gene. The CDR3 region is CASTPLGAVVRNTGELFF. The DNA of the CDR3 is TGTGCCAGCACCCCTCTGGGGGCGGTGGTTCGTAACACCGGGGAGCTGTTTTTT.

This sequence joins TRBV18 and TRBJ1-1, with D possibly TRBD1 on 5 matching bases. Germline lookup yields CDR1 KGHSH and CDR2 LQKENI. V lost 2 bases and J 1 base, leaving 11 bases between the germline ends. The CDR3 is 15 amino acids. DNA of the CDR3: TGTGCCAGCTCACCATGGGAGGACAAGAACACTGAAGCTTTCTTT. This translates into CASSPWEDKNTEAFF.